This paragraph reports one TCR beta chain. Its antigen remains unknown. The entry originates in a study of identical twins. General study results and limits: Insertion counts were lower in abundant cord blood beta clonotypes, a trend that memory repertoires did not show. Surplus twin overlap in beta out-of-frame sequences was less pronounced.

MiXCR was run by TCRdb on the 5' RACE reads, yielding one entry per CDR3 protein. The table shows some 790,000 distinct CDR3 sequences, with about 18% occurring only once. The same sample was also studied in work on T cells expressing NK-cell markers. From that study: Several of the experiments relied on an anti-gamma-delta TCR antibody so that only alpha-beta TCR T cells were sorted. About 1.0-7.0% of CD8+ T cells in a handful of donors belonged to dominant NKG2C+ clonotypes.

The receptor was isolated from a woman between 18 and 29 years old in good health. The sequenced material came from PBMCs.

This CDR3 is CASTPGGGSPRELFF. CDR3 DNA sequence: TGTGCCAGCACCCCAGGGGGGGGGTCGCCGCGGGAGCTGTTTTTT. The chain joins TRBV6-1 to TRBJ2-2; D tentatively fits TRBD1 or TRBD2 (7 bases each). V was shortened by 7 bases and J by 9 bases, with 21 bases between the two germline ends. CDR1 is MNHNS, CDR2 SASEGT, per germline. The CDR3 length is 15 residues.